This TCR beta chain stems from a study of spatial heterogeneity in lung cancer (dated by TCRdb to about 2019). For the wider study: Beta-chain transcripts were consistently detected in greater numbers than alpha-chain transcripts, which likely reflects a higher abundance of beta-chain transcripts. The study quantitatively compared TCR alpha and beta repertoires across multiple tumor regions, matched nontumor lung and blood in non-small cell lung cancer. In the raw uncorrected reads, each unique combination of TCR and UMI appeared on average more than ten times. TCR transcript counts in tumor regions correlated strongly with a T cell transcriptional module score from matched bulk RNA-seq. The study linked features of the TCR repertoire to counts of nonsynonymous mutations, which were determined by whole-exome sequencing of tumor tissue. At surgery, both alpha and beta chains were TCR-sequenced in approximately 210 tumor regions, about 64 matched nontumor lung samples and over 50 PBMC samples. What the research found in general, with its limitations: Counts of ubiquitous and regional expanded TCRs correlated with counts of ubiquitous and regional nonsynonymous mutations, respectively. TCR-seq coverage of tumor T cells was estimated to be only roughly 7% for alpha chains and around 13% for beta chains. The number of expanded intratumoral alpha and beta TCRs correlated with the tumor nonsynonymous mutation count. Additional single-cell paired TCR alpha and beta sequencing was considered necessary to confirm, at a functional level, the hypothesis that regional TCRs recognize regional mutations.

Taken with the paper, the label for time point translates to: sample taken at primary tumor resection. Donors were around 71 patients with early-stage, untreated non-small cell lung cancer from the lung TRACERx cohort. Without any cell sorting, TCR sequencing was performed on whole RNA extracted either from tumor and nontumor lung tissue or from cryopreserved PBMC samples. Patients were selected for TCR sequencing only if sufficient RNA was available from at least two tumor regions. Tumor and adjacent nontumor lung specimens were reviewed by a lung pathologist before selection. From the cysteine through the phenylalanine, the CDR3 covers 15 amino acids. Just the 45-base CDR3 DNA is kept, in frame starting at base 1. V drops 4 bases and J drops 0 bases, leaving 9 bases in between. Library method: 5' RACE. The instrument given in TCRdb is NextSeq 500. In the TCR library protocol, a unique molecular identifier was attached to each TCR cDNA molecule so that PCR and sequencing errors could be corrected. As for the authors' bioinformatics: Decombinator tools were used for TCR identification, UMI-based error correction and CDR3 extraction. Expanded TCRs were defined as those above a frequency of 2 per 1,000, corresponding to the top 1% of the tumor frequency distribution. Expanded tumor TCRs statistically deemed absent (corrected P<0.05) from at least one tumor region were classed as regional, and all other expanded tumor TCRs were classed as ubiquitous. Each repertoire was subsampled 100 times to 5,000 TCRs, after which Renyi diversity was computed with the R vegan package. CDR3 similarity networks were built from amino acid triplet string-kernel similarity, connecting CDR3s with pairwise similarity above 0.82. The public reads were reprocessed in TCRdb via fastp at Q25 and MiXCR, keeping in-frame beta chains. Every entry covers one CDR3 protein and lists the most common genes and DNA from its rows. The V and J calls were not made by the authors but by TCRdb's processing. For this sample there are tens of thousands of distinct CDR3 sequences; roughly 15% appear just once. In total, the top ten clones hold under 35% of the sample.

Notes on this clonotype: Its target antigen remains unknown. Within one base of it there is no much larger clone, and no base qualities were kept.

Specimen: lung tumor tissue, collected at surgery. The sequence joins TRBV12-3 or TRBV12-4 to TRBJ2-2, and the D gene may be TRBD2, 5 bases matching. The receptor's source is a female donor with early-stage non-small cell lung cancer. CDR3 sequence: CASSYGLANTGELFF. The DNA sequence follows: TGTGCCAGCAGTTACGGACTGGCGAACACCGGGGAGCTGTTTTTT.